This is a list of T cell receptor beta chains from one sample in a study of tumor-infiltrating lymphocytes in localized non-small cell lung cancer. Profiled with immunoSEQ multiplex PCR; TCRdb holds only in-frame clones, not every one. Of about 21,000 clones in the sample, approximately 80% were seen once. Input material: lung tumor tissue. The source is a human donor with non-small cell lung cancer. Each CDR3 is given with its conserved first and last residue. D genes are given only for firm matches. Clone size appears in some rows only: once, few, many, or a class for an expanded clone.

cdr3_aa,cdr3_nt,j_call,d_call,v_call,clone_size
CASSRGGNTDTQYF,TGCGCCAGCAGTCGGGGCGGGAACACAGATACGCAGTATTTT,TRBJ2-3,-,TRBV10-2,-
CASSAGLYSNQPQHF,TGTGCCAGCAGCGCCGGACTTTATAGCAATCAGCCCCAGCATTTT,TRBJ1-5,-,TRBV7-2,-
CASSHRILAGGPNEQFF,TGCGCCAGCAGCCATCGCATTCTGGCGGGAGGGCCGAATGAGCAGTTCTTC,TRBJ2-1,TRBD2,TRBV4-1,-
CASSPRGFHYEQYF,TGTGCCAGCTCACCCAGGGGATTTCACTACGAGCAGTACTTC,TRBJ2-7,-,TRBV18,-
CASRPGQVYSLQETQYF,TGTGCCAGCAGGCCGGGACAGGTGTACTCCCTGCAAGAGACCCAGTACTTC,TRBJ2-5,TRBD1,TRBV28,-
CASSLGLAGGGETQYF,TGTGCCAGCAGTTTAGGTCTAGCGGGAGGGGGGGAGACCCAGTACTTC,TRBJ2-5,TRBD2,TRBV28,-
CASSQDSGADPREQYF,TGTGCCAGCAGCCAAGACTCGGGCGCGGACCCTAGGGAGCAGTACTTC,TRBJ2-7,-,TRBV14,-
CASSGSRVSNYGYTF,TGCGCCAGCAGTGGGAGCAGGGTTAGTAACTATGGCTACACCTTC,TRBJ1-2,-,TRBV10-2,-
CASSQWVGRGVETQYF,TGTGCCAGCAGCCAATGGGTGGGACGGGGAGTCGAGACCCAGTACTTC,TRBJ2-5,-,TRBV7-9,-
CAWSVLDEQYF,TGTGCCTGGAGTGTACTGGACGAGCAGTACTTC,TRBJ2-7,-,TRBV30,-
CASSLVGQGNEQYF,TGTGCCAGCAGCTTGGTGGGACAGGGTAACGAGCAGTACTTC,TRBJ2-7,TRBD1,TRBV5-4,-
CASRFPGQFTEAFF,TGTGCCAGCAGATTTCCTGGACAGTTCACTGAAGCTTTCTTT,TRBJ1-1,-,TRBV6-6,-
CASSYWGIGEKLFF,TGTGCCAGCAGTTACTGGGGGATAGGGGAAAAACTGTTTTTT,TRBJ1-4,-,TRBV6-6,-
CATTKKNFGNTIYF,TGTGCCACCACCAAAAAGAACTTCGGAAACACCATATATTTT,TRBJ1-3,-,TRBV15,-
CASSSTSVNTGELFF,TGTGCCAGCAGCTCGACTAGCGTCAACACCGGGGAGCTGTTTTTT,TRBJ2-2,TRBD2,TRBV5-4,-
CASSLAPISSYEQYF,TGTGCCAGCAGCTTAGCCCCTATCAGCTCCTACGAGCAGTACTTC,TRBJ2-7,-,TRBV7-6,few
CASISSGRAGNEQFF,TGTGCCAGCATTAGTAGCGGGAGGGCCGGCAATGAGCAGTTCTTC,TRBJ2-1,TRBD2,TRBV28,-
CASSHKRGTNTGELFF,TGCGCCAGCAGCCATAAGCGGGGGACGAACACCGGGGAGCTGTTTTTT,TRBJ2-2,TRBD2,TRBV4-3,-
CASSVSTVSDTQYF,TGTGCCAGCAGCGTATCGACAGTGTCAGATACGCAGTATTTT,TRBJ2-3,-,TRBV9,-
CASSSPSRPEAFF,TGTGCCAGCAGCTCTCCAAGCAGGCCTGAAGCTTTCTTT,TRBJ1-1,-,TRBV7-9,-
CASSETLGEYF,TGTGCCAGCAGTGAAACGCTTGGGGAGTATTTT,TRBJ2-3,-,TRBV2,few
CASSLELKETQYF,TGTGCCAGCAGCTTAGAGTTGAAAGAGACCCAGTACTTC,TRBJ2-5,-,TRBV11-1,-
CASSGIEGVNYGYTF,TGTGCCAGTAGTGGGATAGAGGGGGTTAACTATGGCTACACCTTC,TRBJ1-2,-,TRBV19,-